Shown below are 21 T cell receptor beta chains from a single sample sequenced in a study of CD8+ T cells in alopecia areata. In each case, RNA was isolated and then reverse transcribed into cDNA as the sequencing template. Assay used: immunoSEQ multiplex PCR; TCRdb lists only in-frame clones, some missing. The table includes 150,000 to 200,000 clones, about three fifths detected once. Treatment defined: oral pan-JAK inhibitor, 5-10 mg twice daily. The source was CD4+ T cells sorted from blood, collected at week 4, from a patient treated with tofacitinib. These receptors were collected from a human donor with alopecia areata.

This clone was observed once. In nucleotides, the CDR3 is TGTGCCTCCCCCCGGGGACCCTCTGGGGCCAACGTCCTGACTTTC. Residues: CASPRGPSGANVLTF. This chain uses TRBV30 with TRBJ2-6; tentatively, D is TRBD1 or TRBD2 (5 bases each). Germline V gene data show CDR1 as GTSNPN and CDR2 as SVGIG (reference sequence). V lost 7 bases and J 0 bases, leaving 13 bases between the germline ends. This CDR3 spans 15 amino acids.

CDR3 loop: CASSKGPKWEQFF. CDR3 sequence (DNA): TGTGCCAGCAGCAAGGGGCCTAAATGGGAGCAGTTCTTC. The chain employs TRBV9 and TRBJ2-1; possibly TRBD1 for D (5 bases). From germline, CDR1 is SGDLS and CDR2 YYNGEE. V was pared by 4 bases and J by 10 bases, with 15 bases between. There are 13 residues in the CDR3. Full variable domain (outside the CDR3, taken from reference TRBV9 and TRBJ2-1): DSGVTQTPKHLITATGQRVTLRCSPRSGDLSVYWYQQSLDQGLQFLIQYYNGEERAKGNILERFSAQQFPDLHSELNLSSLELGDSALYFCASSKGPKWEQFFGPGTRLTVL.

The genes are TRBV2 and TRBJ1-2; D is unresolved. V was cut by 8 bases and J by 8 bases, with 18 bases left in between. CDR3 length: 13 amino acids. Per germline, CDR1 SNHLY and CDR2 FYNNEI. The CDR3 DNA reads TGTGCCAGCCTTTGGACTGCCGACTGGGGCTACACCTTC. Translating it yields CASLWTADWGYTF.

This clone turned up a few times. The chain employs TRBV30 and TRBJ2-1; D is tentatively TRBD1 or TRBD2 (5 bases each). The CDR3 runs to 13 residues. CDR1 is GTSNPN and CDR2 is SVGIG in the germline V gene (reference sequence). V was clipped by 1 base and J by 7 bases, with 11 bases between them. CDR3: CAWSEGTKNEQFF. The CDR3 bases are TGTGCCTGGAGTGAAGGGACGAAAAATGAGCAGTTCTTC.

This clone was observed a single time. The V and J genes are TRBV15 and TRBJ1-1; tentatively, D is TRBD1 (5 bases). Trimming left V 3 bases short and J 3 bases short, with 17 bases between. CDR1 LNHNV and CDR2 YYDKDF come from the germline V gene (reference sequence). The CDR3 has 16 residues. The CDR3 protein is CATSRQPLRGDTEAFF. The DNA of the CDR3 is TGTGCCACCAGCAGGCAACCCCTCCGAGGGGACACTGAAGCTTTCTTT.

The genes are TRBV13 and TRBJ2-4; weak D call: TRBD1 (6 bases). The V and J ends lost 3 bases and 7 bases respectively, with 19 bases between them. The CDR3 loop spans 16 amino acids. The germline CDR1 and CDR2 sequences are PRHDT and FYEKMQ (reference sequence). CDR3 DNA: TGTGCCAGCAGCTTTCCCTCCGGGACAAGACCGAACATTCAGTACTTC. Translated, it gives CASSFPSGTRPNIQYF.

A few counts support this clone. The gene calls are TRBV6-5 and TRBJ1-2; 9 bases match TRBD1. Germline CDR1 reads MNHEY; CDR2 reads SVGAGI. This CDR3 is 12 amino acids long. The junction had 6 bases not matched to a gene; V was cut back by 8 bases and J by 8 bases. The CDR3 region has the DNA TGTGCCAGCCTGACAGGGGGAAAAGGCTACACCTTC. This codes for CASLTGGKGYTF.

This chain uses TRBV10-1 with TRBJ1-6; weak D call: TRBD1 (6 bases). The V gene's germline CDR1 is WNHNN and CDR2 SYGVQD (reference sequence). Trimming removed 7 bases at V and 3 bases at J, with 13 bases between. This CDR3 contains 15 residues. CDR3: CASTAQGNYNSPLHF. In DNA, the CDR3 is TGCGCCAGCACCGCCCAGGGGAACTATAATTCACCCCTCCACTTT.

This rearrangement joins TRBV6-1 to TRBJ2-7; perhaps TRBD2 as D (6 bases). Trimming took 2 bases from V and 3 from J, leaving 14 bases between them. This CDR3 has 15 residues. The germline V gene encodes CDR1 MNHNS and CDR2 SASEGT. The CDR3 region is CASSETLGGDYEQYF. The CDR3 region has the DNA TGTGCCAGCAGTGAAACCCTTGGAGGGGACTACGAGCAGTACTTC.

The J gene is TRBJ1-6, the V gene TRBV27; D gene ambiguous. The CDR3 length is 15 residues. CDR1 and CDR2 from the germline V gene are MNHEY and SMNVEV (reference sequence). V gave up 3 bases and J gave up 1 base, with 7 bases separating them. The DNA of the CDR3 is TGTGCCAGCAGTTTCAAGACATCCTATAATTCACCCCTCCACTTT. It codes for CASSFKTSYNSPLHF.

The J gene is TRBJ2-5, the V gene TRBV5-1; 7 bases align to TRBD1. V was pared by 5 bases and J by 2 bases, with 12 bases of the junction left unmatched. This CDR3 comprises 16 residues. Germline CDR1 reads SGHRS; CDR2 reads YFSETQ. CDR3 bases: TGCGCCAGCAGTTCCTCGCCGACAGGGTTACAAGAGACCCAGTACTTC. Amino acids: CASSSSPTGLQETQYF.

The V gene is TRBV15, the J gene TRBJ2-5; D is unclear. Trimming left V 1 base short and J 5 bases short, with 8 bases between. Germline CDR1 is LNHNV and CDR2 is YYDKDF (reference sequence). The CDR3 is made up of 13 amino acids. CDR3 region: CATSRGYSETQYF. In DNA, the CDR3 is TGTGCCACCAGCAGAGGGTACTCGGAGACCCAGTACTTC.

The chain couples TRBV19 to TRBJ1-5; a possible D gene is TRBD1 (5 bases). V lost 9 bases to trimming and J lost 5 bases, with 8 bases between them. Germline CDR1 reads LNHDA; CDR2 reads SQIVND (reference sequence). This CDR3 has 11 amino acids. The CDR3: CASGGHQPQHF. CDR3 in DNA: TGTGCCAGCGGGGGTCATCAGCCCCAGCATTTT.

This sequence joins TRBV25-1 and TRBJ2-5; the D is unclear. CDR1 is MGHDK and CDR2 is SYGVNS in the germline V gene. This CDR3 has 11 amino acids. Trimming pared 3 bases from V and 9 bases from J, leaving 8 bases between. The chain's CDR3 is CASSDFRSQYF. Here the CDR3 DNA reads TGTGCCAGCAGTGACTTCAGGTCCCAGTACTTC.

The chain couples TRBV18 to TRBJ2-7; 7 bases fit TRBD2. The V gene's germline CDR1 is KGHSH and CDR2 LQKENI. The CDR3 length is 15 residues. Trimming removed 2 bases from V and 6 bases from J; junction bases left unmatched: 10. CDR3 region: CASSPNERGLAEQYF. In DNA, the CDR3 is TGTGCCAGCTCACCAAATGAGCGGGGACTGGCCGAGCAGTACTTC.

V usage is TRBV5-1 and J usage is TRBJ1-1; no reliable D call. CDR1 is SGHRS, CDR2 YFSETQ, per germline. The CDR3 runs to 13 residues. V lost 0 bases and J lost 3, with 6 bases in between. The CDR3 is CASSLERDTEAFF. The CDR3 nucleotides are TGCGCCAGCAGCTTGGAACGGGACACTGAAGCTTTCTTT.

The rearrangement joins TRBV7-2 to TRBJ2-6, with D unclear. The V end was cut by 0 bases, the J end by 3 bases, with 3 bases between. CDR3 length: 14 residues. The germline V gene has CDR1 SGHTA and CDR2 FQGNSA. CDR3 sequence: CASSLASGANVLTF. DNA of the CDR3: TGTGCCAGCAGCTTAGCGAGTGGGGCCAACGTCCTGACTTTC.

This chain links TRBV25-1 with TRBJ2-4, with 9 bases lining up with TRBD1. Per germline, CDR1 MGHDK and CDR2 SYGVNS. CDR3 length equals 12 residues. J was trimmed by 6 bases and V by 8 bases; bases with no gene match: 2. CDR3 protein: CASAGQGNIQYF. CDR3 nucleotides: TGTGCCAGCGCGGGACAGGGAAACATTCAGTACTTC. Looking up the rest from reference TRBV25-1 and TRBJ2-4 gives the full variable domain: EADIYQTPRYLVIGTGKKITLECSQTMGHDKMYWYQQDPGMELHLIHYSYGVNSTEKGDLSSESTVSRIRTEHFPLTLESARPSHTSQYLCASAGQGNIQYFGAGTRLSVL.

CDR3 DNA sequence: TGTGCCAGCAGCTTAGGACGGACTAACAATGAGCAGTTCTTC. Residues: CASSLGRTNNEQFF. V and J are TRBV7-3 and TRBJ2-1, with D maybe TRBD2 (6 bases). CDR1 is SGHTA, CDR2 FQGTGA, per germline. This CDR3 is built from 14 residues. The germline V and J ends were trimmed by 2 bases and 5 bases, with 10 bases remaining between them.

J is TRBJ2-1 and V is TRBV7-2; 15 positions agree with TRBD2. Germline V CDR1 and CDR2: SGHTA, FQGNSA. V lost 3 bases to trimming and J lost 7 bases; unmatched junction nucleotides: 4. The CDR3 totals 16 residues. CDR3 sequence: CASSFQGLAGGNEQFF. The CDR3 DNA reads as TGTGCCAGCAGCTTTCAGGGACTAGCGGGGGGTAATGAGCAGTTCTTC.

CDR3 DNA sequence: TGCGCCAGCAGCGGGGGACAGGTGGGCGGCTACACCTTC. It is translated as CASSGGQVGGYTF. V and J are TRBV5-1 and TRBJ1-2, with 8 bases aligning to TRBD1. The V and J ends lost 4 bases and 8 bases, in that order; junction bases with no gene match: 7. This CDR3 region has 13 residues. CDR1 is SGHRS and CDR2 is YFSETQ in the germline V gene.